The 5 T cell receptor beta chains given below trace back to one sample, sequenced in a study of T cells in Graves' hyperthyroidism and ophthalmopathy. RNA transcripts served as the template for amplifying TCR beta CDR3 regions. RT-PCR in the first round (using the HTBI primer set) targeted the TCR CDR3. TCRdb re-called the multiplex PCR reads through MiXCR, storing one row per CDR3 protein. There are approximately 630,000 distinct CDR3 sequences in the sample; roughly 15% occur only once, and less than 4.5% lies in the top ten. The sample taken for sequencing was blood. All receptors come from a woman between 25 and 40 years old with Graves' hyperthyroidism.

The rearrangement joins TRBV12-3 or TRBV12-4 to TRBJ2-1; D gene ambiguous. This CDR3 region has 11 residues. V dropped 5 bases and J dropped 11 bases, with 10 bases sitting between them. CDR3 protein: CASSPWYKQFF. CDR3 in DNA: TGTGCCAGCAGTCCCTGGTATAAGCAGTTCTTC.

The table lists this clonotype with a few counts. V and J are TRBV14 and TRBJ2-7; 7 bases are shared with TRBD2. CDR1 and CDR2 from the germline V gene are SGHDN and FVKESK. CDR3 length equals 15 residues. Trimming took 4 bases from V and 3 from J; bases not matched to a gene: 9. The CDR3 loop reads CASSRGDYQLYEQYF. CDR3 coding DNA: TGTGCCAGCAGCCGAGGGGACTATCAACTCTACGAGCAGTACTTC.

Remarks on this clonotype: This may come from a read error, since a much larger clone is one base off. V and J are TRBV29-1 and TRBJ1-1, with no clear D. The CDR3 consists of 12 residues. Germline V CDR1 and CDR2: SQVTM, ANQGSEA. DNA of the CDR3: TGCAGAGTTGAAGCGGCGGGCACTGAAGCTTTCTTT. Encoded protein: CRVEAAGTEAFF.

In its sample, this clonotype was seen many times. The chain employs TRBV6-1 and TRBJ2-1; D could derive from TRBD1 or TRBD2 (5 bases each). Trimming removed 6 bases from V and 9 bases from J, with 18 bases in between. The CDR3 sequence is 14 residues long. From germline, CDR1 is MNHNS and CDR2 SASEGT. CDR3 amino acids: CASSVPAYGGEQFF. In nucleotides, the CDR3 is TGTGCCAGCAGCGTCCCAGCATATGGGGGTGAGCAGTTCTTC.

The chain recombines TRBV28 with TRBJ1-6; 9 nucleotides align to TRBD1. With V trimmed by 3 bases and J by 11 bases, 11 bases remained unmatched. The V gene's germline CDR1 is MDHEN and CDR2 SYDVKM. The length of the CDR3 is 16 residues. As DNA, the CDR3 is TGTGCCAGCAGTTTTACAGGGGGCGCTACTAGGACACCCCTCCACTTT. This gives the protein CASSFTGGATRTPLHF.